What follows are 29 T cell receptor beta chains derived from one specimen sequenced in a study of identical twins. TCRdb re-called the 5' RACE reads with MiXCR, one entry per CDR3 protein. The data hold 600,000 to 700,000 distinct CDR3 sequences, with approximately 21% observed a single time. In addition, the sample was reused for a study of T cells expressing NK-cell markers.

Sequencing was performed on PBMCs. These receptors originate from a woman aged 18-29 years in good health.

The genes are TRBV2 and TRBJ2-7; D may match TRBD1 or TRBD2 (6 bases each). The germline CDR1 and CDR2 sequences are SNHLY and FYNNEI. Trimming removed 6 bases from V and 8 bases from J, with 17 bases in between. This CDR3 contains 13 residues. The CDR3 loop reads CASSTSPGDKQYF. CDR3 in DNA: TGTGCCAGCAGCACCTCCCCGGGGGACAAGCAGTACTTC.

This clonotype was observed once. The CDR3: CASSRFWGTNIQYF. In nucleotides, the CDR3 is TGTGCCAGCTCACGATTTTGGGGGACAAACATTCAGTACTTC. V usage is TRBV6-1 and J usage is TRBJ2-4; D is possibly TRBD1 or TRBD2 (5 bases each). This CDR3 is built from 14 residues. Germline V gives CDR1 MNHNS, CDR2 SASEGT. V shed 8 bases and J shed 6 bases, with 17 bases lying between them.

In its sample, this clonotype was seen a few times. V and J are TRBV7-3 and TRBJ1-6; 9 bases are shared with TRBD1. The V segment lost 5 bases and the J segment 8 bases; nucleotides outside the gene matches: 7. Germline CDR1 is SGHTA and CDR2 is FQGTGA. The CDR3 runs to 15 residues. The CDR3 loop is CASSPGQGWYSPLHF. The CDR3 nucleotides read TGTGCCAGCAGCCCAGGACAGGGGTGGTATTCACCCCTCCACTTT.

This clonotype was picked up a small number of times. This rearrangement joins TRBV10-3 to TRBJ2-2; D is undetermined. The CDR3 runs 13 residues. The V gene's germline CDR1 is ENHRY and CDR2 SYGVKD. Trimming cost V 2 bases and J 4 bases, with 5 bases left between them. The CDR3 DNA is TGTGCCATCAGTGAGGTCGCCACCGGGGAGCTGTTTTTT. It translates to CAISEVATGELFF.

In its sample, this clonotype was seen many times. One junction end disagrees with the germline gene, perhaps due to a read error. The J gene is TRBJ1-1, the V gene TRBV27, with D uncertain. Germline values: CDR1 MNHEY, CDR2 SMNVEV (reference sequence). This CDR3 is 16 amino acids long. For the CDR3, the DNA is TGTGCCAGCAGTCTATCCGCAGGACGGATCGAAGCTGAAGCTTTCTTT. Amino acid sequence: CASSLSAGRIEAEAFF.

The table lists this clonotype with a few counts. The rearrangement joins TRBV3-1 to TRBJ1-2; D is uncertain. This CDR3 region has 14 residues. V shed 0 bases and J shed 3 bases, with 8 bases lying between them. Germline V CDR1 and CDR2: LGHDT, YNNKEL (reference sequence). The CDR3 region is CASSQEDGYYGYTF. For the CDR3, the DNA is TGTGCCAGCAGCCAAGAAGACGGCTACTATGGCTACACCTTC.

This sequence joins TRBV20-1 and TRBJ2-1; D might be TRBD1 or TRBD2, each matching 5 bases. Germline V gene sequence: CDR1 DFQATT, CDR2 SNEGSKA (reference sequence). Deletions cut 6 bases from V and 0 bases from J, with 18 bases between. CDR3 length: 16 amino acids. The CDR3 here is CSADRRDRSSYNEQFF. The CDR3 DNA reads as TGCAGTGCCGACCGACGGGACCGCAGCTCCTACAATGAGCAGTTCTTC.

The chain carries TRBV14 and TRBJ2-7; tentatively, D is TRBD2 (5 bases). V was shortened by 3 bases and J by 5 bases, with 17 bases between the two germline ends. The CDR3 extends over 15 amino acids. Germline lookup yields CDR1 SGHDN and CDR2 FVKESK. CDR3 bases: TGTGCCAGCAGCCATAGACTAAGTTCCTCTCACGAGCAGTACTTC. Translated: CASSHRLSSSHEQYF. Based on the CDR3 plus reference TRBV14 and TRBJ2-7, the full variable domain is EAGVTQFPSHSVIEKGQTVTLRCDPISGHDNLYWYRRVMGKEIKFLLHFVKESKQDESGMPNNRFLAERTGGTYSTLKVQPAELEDSGVYFCASSHRLSSSHEQYFGPGTRLTVT.

This clonotype was observed many times. The rearrangement joins TRBV29-1 to TRBJ2-1; 10 bases line up with TRBD2. Trimming took 3 bases from V and 4 from J; bases not matched to a gene: 6. Germline-derived CDR1 and CDR2 are SQVTM and ANQGSEA. This CDR3 spans 15 amino acids. Written as DNA, the CDR3 is TGCAGCGTTGATACTAGCGGGGTGATGTACAATGAGCAGTTCTTC. It codes for CSVDTSGVMYNEQFF.

The rearrangement links TRBV29-1 to TRBJ2-7; 10 bases are a match to TRBD1. The V segment lost 3 bases and the J segment 4 bases; nucleotides outside the gene matches: 12. The CDR3 length is 16 residues. Germline V lookup: CDR1 SQVTM, CDR2 ANQGSEA. CDR3 sequence (DNA): TGCAGCGTTGAGTTGGTTCGGGACAGGGGATTTTACGAGCAGTACTTC. It specifies CSVELVRDRGFYEQYF.

V and J are TRBV29-1 and TRBJ1-1; TRBD1 might be the D (5 bases). Trimming pared 3 bases from V and 1 base from J, leaving 9 bases between. The CDR3 consists of 13 residues. Germline assignment: CDR1 SQVTM and CDR2 ANQGSEA. The CDR3 DNA follows: TGCAGCGTTGAGGGGGTCAGGAACACTGAAGCTTTCTTT. This gives the protein CSVEGVRNTEAFF.

The V gene is TRBV20-1, the J gene TRBJ1-1; D gene ambiguous. CDR3 length: 14 amino acids. Trimming stripped 3 bases from V and 1 base from J, with 12 bases between. Germline lookup yields CDR1 DFQATT and CDR2 SNEGSKA (reference sequence). CDR3 nucleotide sequence: TGCAGTGCTAGCACTTTGCGGGGGAACACTGAAGCTTTCTTT. Protein sequence: CSASTLRGNTEAFF.

The chain carries TRBV20-1 and TRBJ1-1; no firm D call. V was shortened by 3 bases and J by 10 bases, with 9 bases between the two germline ends. The CDR3 runs to 10 residues. Germline V gives CDR1 DFQATT, CDR2 SNEGSKA (reference sequence). The CDR3 nucleotides read TGCAGTGCTAGCCGAGGGAGAGCTTTCTTT. Residues: CSASRGRAFF.

This clonotype was recorded only once. The rearrangement joins TRBV20-1 to TRBJ2-4; D is possibly TRBD2 (6 bases). Germline V gene lookup returns CDR1 DFQATT and CDR2 SNEGSKA (reference sequence). The CDR3 consists of 12 residues. Trimming left V 5 bases short and J 6 bases short, with 11 bases between. The CDR3 here is CSAPGRGNIQYF. The DNA for the CDR3 is TGCAGTGCTCCCGGGCGGGGAAACATTCAGTACTTC.

The chain is built from TRBV5-4 and TRBJ1-1; TRBD1 agrees at 7 bases. The CDR3 consists of 17 residues. CDR1 SGHNT and CDR2 YYREEE come from the germline V gene (reference sequence). V gave up 4 bases and J gave up 4 bases; unmatched junction bases: 16. CDR3 region: CASSPQGGTGAGTEAFF. For the CDR3, the DNA is TGTGCCAGCAGCCCCCAAGGGGGCACGGGGGCAGGCACTGAAGCTTTCTTT.

This clonotype was recorded a few times. V gene TRBV7-2 combines with J gene TRBJ2-7; the D gene could be TRBD1 or TRBD2 (5 bases each). CDR3 length equals 15 residues. V lost 4 bases and J lost 7, with 20 bases in between. CDR1 is SGHTA, CDR2 FQGNSA, per germline. The DNA of the CDR3 is TGTGCCAGCAGCTCAAGGGGACGAGGGAGTGGTGAGCAGTACTTC. Its translation: CASSSRGRGSGEQYF.

The chain couples TRBV20-1 to TRBJ1-4, with 7 bases matching TRBD1. The CDR3 spans 14 residues. V lost 2 bases and J lost 8; bases outside the gene matches: 8. Looked up from germline, CDR1 is DFQATT and CDR2 is SNEGSKA (reference sequence). The CDR3 DNA follows: TGCAGTGCTAGAATAACAGGGGTTCGGGAAAAACTGTTTTTT. It yields the protein CSARITGVREKLFF.

The J gene is TRBJ2-7, the V gene TRBV4-3; D remains unclear. There are 16 residues in the CDR3. The ends were cut back, 2 bases at V and 0 bases at J, with 14 bases in the middle. The germline V gene has CDR1 LGHNA and CDR2 YSLEER. The CDR3 coding sequence is TGCGCCAGCAGCCAAATGTGGCGAACGGACTCCTACGAGCAGTACTTC. Protein product: CASSQMWRTDSYEQYF.

This chain uses TRBV27 with TRBJ1-2; D is uncertain. CDR1 MNHEY and CDR2 SMNVEV come from the germline V gene (reference sequence). With 5 bases removed from V and 5 bases from J, the gap between germline ends came to 18 bases. The CDR3 has 15 amino acids. CDR3 residues: CASSPLPRPVYGYTF. The CDR3 coding sequence is TGTGCCAGCAGTCCCCTACCACGGCCCGTTTATGGCTACACCTTC.

This clonotype was detected only a few times. This chain connects TRBV12-3 or TRBV12-4 to TRBJ2-7, with TRBD2 identical over 11 bases. V was pared by 7 bases and J by 2 bases, with 4 bases of the junction left unmatched. There are 14 residues in the CDR3. The CDR3 DNA sequence: TGTGCCAGCACCCCTAGCGGGGGGCCCTACGAGCAGTACTTC. Protein: CASTPSGGPYEQYF.

This clonotype was picked up a small number of times. The V gene is TRBV5-1, the J gene TRBJ1-2; unclear D gene. Germline V gene sequence: CDR1 SGHRS, CDR2 YFSETQ. The CDR3 is made up of 14 amino acids. Between the trimmed V and J ends, which lost 0 bases and 7 bases, there was a span of 13 bases. CDR3 nucleotides: TGCGCCAGCAGCTTGGACGGCCCAGTCCCTGGCTACACCTTC. Encoded protein: CASSLDGPVPGYTF.

This clonotype was observed a few times. CDR3 DNA: TGCAGTGCTCGAGCCGGGGGTAGCGGACCCTGGGAGACCCAGTACTTC. Its translation: CSARAGGSGPWETQYF. The genes are TRBV20-1 and TRBJ2-5; D is perhaps TRBD2 (6 bases). Germline loops: CDR1 DFQATT, CDR2 SNEGSKA (reference sequence). The CDR3 is 16 amino acids. The V end was cut by 5 bases, the J end by 5 bases, with 24 bases between.

In this sample, this clonotype turned up many times. V usage is TRBV9 and J usage is TRBJ2-5; TRBD2 might be the D (5 bases). Germline lookup yields CDR1 SGDLS and CDR2 YYNGEE. V lost 3 bases to trimming and J lost 3 bases, with 15 bases between them. CDR3 size: 15 residues. This CDR3 reads CASSAHSEGEETQYF. The DNA of the CDR3 is TGTGCCAGCAGCGCCCATAGTGAGGGAGAAGAGACCCAGTACTTC.

V is TRBV7-2 and J is TRBJ2-3; the D gene is possibly TRBD2 (5 bases). V lost 5 bases, J lost 4 bases, and 16 bases lay in between. The CDR3 is 15 amino acids. CDR1 and CDR2 (germline): SGHTA, FQGNSA. The CDR3 loop reads CASSLPRGRPDTQYF. DNA for the CDR3: TGTGCCAGCAGCCTTCCCCGAGGGAGACCAGATACGCAGTATTTT.

This clonotype was counted only a few times. Written as DNA, the CDR3 is TGTGCCAGCAGCGGGATAGACACAAACTATGGCTACACCTTC. It codes for CASSGIDTNYGYTF. This chain links TRBV9 with TRBJ1-2; no definite D call. Trimming took 3 bases from V and 2 from J, leaving 11 bases between them. The CDR3 sequence is 14 residues long. Per the germline V gene, CDR1 is SGDLS and CDR2 is YYNGEE.

The table lists this clonotype with many counts. The chain has TRBV20-1 and TRBJ2-1, with D perhaps matching TRBD2 (6 bases). V gave up 6 bases and J gave up 7 bases, with 10 bases separating them. The CDR3 sequence is 11 residues long. Germline V gene data show CDR1 as DFQATT and CDR2 as SNEGSKA (reference sequence). CDR3 sequence (DNA): TGCAGTGCGGGGGACTCTAATGAGCAGTTCTTC. Translated, it gives CSAGDSNEQFF.

This clonotype turned up a few times. The CDR3 sequence is CASSFGMGQGPNYGYTF. CDR3 bases: TGCGCCAGCAGCTTTGGGATGGGACAGGGTCCTAACTATGGCTACACCTTC. The chain couples TRBV5-1 to TRBJ1-2; 9 bases are a match to TRBD1. The CDR3 is made up of 17 amino acids. Germline trimming cut 2 bases from V and 0 bases from J; bases unmatched to any gene: 8. The V gene's germline CDR1 is SGHRS and CDR2 YFSETQ.

The V gene is TRBV7-9, the J gene TRBJ2-3, with 8 bases fitting TRBD2. This CDR3 region has 16 residues. Germline V gives CDR1 SEHNR, CDR2 FQNEAQ (reference sequence). The V gene end was trimmed by 3 bases and the J gene end by 3 bases; junction bases not matched to a gene: 8. CDR3 loop: CASSLPPGGPTDTQYF. CDR3 nucleotides: TGTGCCAGCAGCTTGCCCCCGGGAGGGCCTACAGATACGCAGTATTTT.

This clonotype was counted between two and nine times. The V gene is TRBV27, the J gene TRBJ2-7; 11 bases match TRBD2. After removal of 10 bases from V and 3 bases from J, the junction contained 2 bases not matched to a gene. This CDR3 is 12 amino acids long. CDR1 is MNHEY, CDR2 SMNVEV, per germline (reference sequence). In nucleotides, the CDR3 is TGTGCCATCGGGACTAGCGGCTACGAGCAGTACTTC. It encodes CAIGTSGYEQYF.